A selection of T cell receptor beta chains follows, all from one sample in a study of metastatic and nonmetastatic thyroid tumors. TCRdb reassembled clones from the PCR reads with MiXCR. Of about 48,000 clones in the sample, around 21% were seen once. Specimen: blood. The source of these receptors is a male donor with papillary thyroid cancer or a benign thyroid nodule (not recorded which). Some clones in this sample may be carry-over from other donors' samples. CDR3s include the opening cysteine and the closing phenylalanine or tryptophan. Fields, in order: CDR3 DNA, CDR3 protein, V gene, clone size, D gene, J gene. A D gene is named only where the DNA matches it firmly. Rows give clone size only sometimes, using once, few, many, or a class for an expanded clone.

CDR3 DNA: TGCAGCGTTGAAGAGAACACCGGGGAGCTGTTTTTT
CDR3 protein: CSVEENTGELFF
V gene: TRBV29-1
clone size: many
D gene: -
J gene: TRBJ2-2

CDR3 DNA: TGTGCCAGCAGCTTGAAGTCGGGGGAAAGGACTGAAGCTTTCTTT
CDR3 protein: CASSLKSGERTEAFF
V gene: TRBV5-4
clone size: many
D gene: -
J gene: TRBJ1-1

CDR3 DNA: TGTGCCAGCAGCTTGTCGTGTAGCGGGAGGGCCTTGGAGACCCAGTACTTC
CDR3 protein: CASSLSCSGRALETQYF
V gene: TRBV5-6
clone size: -
D gene: TRBD2
J gene: TRBJ2-5

CDR3 DNA: TGCAGTGCAACGGGACTGTCCAACACTGAAGCTTTCTTT
CDR3 protein: CSATGLSNTEAFF
V gene: TRBV20-1
clone size: few
D gene: -
J gene: TRBJ1-1

CDR3 DNA: TGTGCCAGCAGGACCTCAGGGGCCAACGTCCTGACTTTC
CDR3 protein: CASRTSGANVLTF
V gene: TRBV27
clone size: many
D gene: -
J gene: TRBJ2-6

CDR3 DNA: TGTGCCAGCAGTCCAGAGACGCGCTCCTACGAGCAGTACTTC
CDR3 protein: CASSPETRSYEQYF
V gene: TRBV11-1
clone size: -
D gene: -
J gene: TRBJ2-7

CDR3 DNA: TGCGCCAGCAGCCAAGATCCCTCTGGGGCCAACGTCCTGACTTTC
CDR3 protein: CASSQDPSGANVLTF
V gene: TRBV4-1
clone size: many
D gene: -
J gene: TRBJ2-6

CDR3 DNA: TGTGCCAGCAGCCAAGGTGGGGGAGGAGGCGAGCAGTACTTC
CDR3 protein: CASSQGGGGGEQYF
V gene: TRBV3-1
clone size: -
D gene: -
J gene: TRBJ2-7

CDR3 DNA: TGTGCCAGCAGCTTGCGGGACAGGGGATACGAGCAGTACTTC
CDR3 protein: CASSLRDRGYEQYF
V gene: TRBV5-6
clone size: many
D gene: TRBD1
J gene: TRBJ2-7

CDR3 DNA: TGTGCCAGCGCGGCAGGCCGGGGGTACGAGCAGTACTTC
CDR3 protein: CASAAGRGYEQYF
V gene: TRBV6-1
clone size: -
D gene: -
J gene: TRBJ2-7

CDR3 DNA: TGCGCCAGCAGCCGAGGATCCACTCAGGGTCTCGGCAATGAGCAGTTCTTC
CDR3 protein: CASSRGSTQGLGNEQFF
V gene: TRBV5-1
clone size: many
D gene: -
J gene: TRBJ2-1

CDR3 DNA: TGTGCCAGTAGATTGACCGGGACAGGGGATGGCTACACCTTC
CDR3 protein: CASRLTGTGDGYTF
V gene: TRBV19
clone size: many
D gene: TRBD1
J gene: TRBJ1-2

CDR3 DNA: TGTGCCAGCAGCCCCCTCGCGGGGCCCAATGCCGGGGAGCTGTTTTTT
CDR3 protein: CASSPLAGPNAGELFF
V gene: TRBV5-4
clone size: -
D gene: -
J gene: TRBJ2-2

CDR3 DNA: TGTGCCAGCAGGGCCCCTGTAGGGTCTGGAAACACCATATATTTT
CDR3 protein: CASRAPVGSGNTIYF
V gene: TRBV6-1
clone size: many
D gene: -
J gene: TRBJ1-3

CDR3 DNA: TGTGCCAGCAGTTCCACCGGGTCCGGCGCGAATTCACCCCTCCACTTT
CDR3 protein: CASSSTGSGANSPLHF
V gene: TRBV6-1
clone size: many
D gene: -
J gene: TRBJ1-6

CDR3 DNA: TGTGCCAGCAGTCCTAGCGGGAGCGGAACCGGGGAGCTGTTTTTT
CDR3 protein: CASSPSGSGTGELFF
V gene: TRBV6-1
clone size: -
D gene: TRBD2
J gene: TRBJ2-2

CDR3 DNA: TGTGCCAGTACCCCAGCGGGGGCCTACACTGAAGCTTTCTTT
CDR3 protein: CASTPAGAYTEAFF
V gene: TRBV19
clone size: few
D gene: -
J gene: TRBJ1-1

CDR3 DNA: TGTGGTGCGATGAAGGGGCTGTTCTTT
CDR3 protein: CGAMKGLFF
V gene: TRBV6-4
clone size: few
D gene: -
J gene: TRBJ1-1

CDR3 DNA: TGCATCCCCGGACTAGCGGGCAACAATGAGCAGTTCTTC
CDR3 protein: CIPGLAGNNEQFF
V gene: TRBV20-1
clone size: -
D gene: TRBD2
J gene: TRBJ2-1

CDR3 DNA: TGTGCCAGCTCACCTGACAGGCCCCAAGAGACCCAGTACTTC
CDR3 protein: CASSPDRPQETQYF
V gene: TRBV18
clone size: many
D gene: -
J gene: TRBJ2-5

CDR3 DNA: TGTGCCAGCAGTCGAGCGATCAGGGTTAGTGGATACACCTTC
CDR3 protein: CASSRAIRVSGYTF
V gene: TRBV7-9
clone size: -
D gene: -
J gene: TRBJ1-2

CDR3 DNA: TGTGCCAGCAGCTTCGGACAGGGTGGTGAAAAACTGTTTTTT
CDR3 protein: CASSFGQGGEKLFF
V gene: TRBV11-2
clone size: many
D gene: TRBD1
J gene: TRBJ1-4

CDR3 DNA: TGTGCCAGCAGCCTTACAGGGAGGGGAGTGGGGCCAGATACGCAGTATTTT
CDR3 protein: CASSLTGRGVGPDTQYF
V gene: TRBV3-2
clone size: many
D gene: -
J gene: TRBJ2-3

CDR3 DNA: TGTGCCAGCAGTTCCCCGGGCGCTTCCTACGAGCAGTACTTC
CDR3 protein: CASSSPGASYEQYF
V gene: TRBV6-1
clone size: many
D gene: -
J gene: TRBJ2-7

CDR3 DNA: TGCGCCAGCAGAACCGAGGGTAGCTCCTACAATGAGCAGTTCTTC
CDR3 protein: CASRTEGSSYNEQFF
V gene: TRBV5-1
clone size: medium-sized
D gene: -
J gene: TRBJ2-1

CDR3 DNA: TGTGCCAGCAGCGAGGTCGGGGGAACAGATACGCAGTATTTT
CDR3 protein: CASSEVGGTDTQYF
V gene: TRBV7-8
clone size: -
D gene: -
J gene: TRBJ2-3

CDR3 DNA: TGTGCCAGCAGCCAGGCTTATAGCGGGAGGGGCTCCTACAATGAGCAGTTCTTC
CDR3 protein: CASSQAYSGRGSYNEQFF
V gene: TRBV4-2
clone size: many
D gene: TRBD2
J gene: TRBJ2-1

CDR3 DNA: TGCGCCAGCAGCCAAGATTCAAGGGGGGGGCTGGGTGGCTACACCTTC
CDR3 protein: CASSQDSRGGLGGYTF
V gene: TRBV4-1
clone size: few
D gene: -
J gene: TRBJ1-2

CDR3 DNA: TGTGCCAGCAGCTTAATAGGAACTGGAAACACCATATATTTT
CDR3 protein: CASSLIGTGNTIYF
V gene: TRBV7-2
clone size: -
D gene: -
J gene: TRBJ1-3

CDR3 DNA: TGTGCCAGCAGCTTAGCGCGTGGACCCAAAAGCAATCAGCCCCAGCATTTT
CDR3 protein: CASSLARGPKSNQPQHF
V gene: TRBV7-6
clone size: -
D gene: -
J gene: TRBJ1-5

CDR3 DNA: TGTGCCGGCAGGACGGGCGCCAAGATGAACACTGAAGCTTTCTTT
CDR3 protein: CAGRTGAKMNTEAFF
V gene: TRBV12-3/TRBV12-4
clone size: -
D gene: -
J gene: TRBJ1-1

CDR3 DNA: TGTGCCAGCAGCTTATCATTTCCCAATGAGCAGTTCTTC
CDR3 protein: CASSLSFPNEQFF
V gene: TRBV7-9
clone size: many
D gene: -
J gene: TRBJ2-1

CDR3 DNA: TGTGCCAGTCTTCTCCCGGGACAGGGGATCAACTATGGCTACACCTTC
CDR3 protein: CASLLPGQGINYGYTF
V gene: TRBV27
clone size: many
D gene: TRBD1
J gene: TRBJ1-2

CDR3 DNA: TGTGCCAGCAGCTCCGGGAACGAGCAGTACTTC
CDR3 protein: CASSSGNEQYF
V gene: TRBV7-6
clone size: large
D gene: -
J gene: TRBJ2-7

CDR3 DNA: TGTGCCAGCTCACAAACAAATGAAAAACTGTTTTTT
CDR3 protein: CASSQTNEKLFF
V gene: TRBV18
clone size: -
D gene: -
J gene: TRBJ1-4

CDR3 DNA: TGTGCCAGCAGCCAAGATCTCTTTGAGACCCAGTACTTC
CDR3 protein: CASSQDLFETQYF
V gene: TRBV3-1
clone size: many
D gene: -
J gene: TRBJ2-5

CDR3 DNA: TGCAGTGCTCTTGATTTGGGAGGGAATCAGCCCCAGCATTTT
CDR3 protein: CSALDLGGNQPQHF
V gene: TRBV20-1
clone size: -
D gene: -
J gene: TRBJ1-5

CDR3 DNA: TGTGCCAGCAGCTTGGGGCCACGGAACGAGCAGTACTTC
CDR3 protein: CASSLGPRNEQYF
V gene: TRBV5-5
clone size: many
D gene: -
J gene: TRBJ2-7

CDR3 DNA: TGTGCCAGCAGTCCGGGGGGATCCTACGAGCAGTACTTC
CDR3 protein: CASSPGGSYEQYF
V gene: TRBV6-1
clone size: few
D gene: TRBD2
J gene: TRBJ2-7

CDR3 DNA: TGTGCCAGCACCCCCCCATTCACAGGGGGAGGAAACACCATATATTTT
CDR3 protein: CASTPPFTGGGNTIYF
V gene: TRBV6-1
clone size: -
D gene: TRBD1
J gene: TRBJ1-3

CDR3 DNA: TGCAGTGCTAGAGACGGACTAGCGACCTCCACAGATACGCAGTATTTT
CDR3 protein: CSARDGLATSTDTQYF
V gene: TRBV20-1
clone size: many
D gene: TRBD2
J gene: TRBJ2-3

CDR3 DNA: TGTGCCAGCAGTTGGGACAGTTCCTACGAGCAGTACTTC
CDR3 protein: CASSWDSSYEQYF
V gene: TRBV27
clone size: many
D gene: TRBD1
J gene: TRBJ2-7

CDR3 DNA: TGTGCCAGCAGTCCCGAAGGTCCAAGCGGAGGGCAGGGCGTCTACGAGCAGTACTTC
CDR3 protein: CASSPEGPSGGQGVYEQYF
V gene: TRBV28
clone size: many
D gene: -
J gene: TRBJ2-7

CDR3 DNA: TGCGCCAGCAGCTCCCTTGATTTTAGCGGGAGGTACGAGCAGTACTTC
CDR3 protein: CASSSLDFSGRYEQYF
V gene: TRBV5-1
clone size: few
D gene: TRBD2
J gene: TRBJ2-7

CDR3 DNA: TGTGCCAGCAGGTTAAAGGGACTTTACAATGAGCAGTTCTTC
CDR3 protein: CASRLKGLYNEQFF
V gene: TRBV3-1
clone size: many
D gene: -
J gene: TRBJ2-1